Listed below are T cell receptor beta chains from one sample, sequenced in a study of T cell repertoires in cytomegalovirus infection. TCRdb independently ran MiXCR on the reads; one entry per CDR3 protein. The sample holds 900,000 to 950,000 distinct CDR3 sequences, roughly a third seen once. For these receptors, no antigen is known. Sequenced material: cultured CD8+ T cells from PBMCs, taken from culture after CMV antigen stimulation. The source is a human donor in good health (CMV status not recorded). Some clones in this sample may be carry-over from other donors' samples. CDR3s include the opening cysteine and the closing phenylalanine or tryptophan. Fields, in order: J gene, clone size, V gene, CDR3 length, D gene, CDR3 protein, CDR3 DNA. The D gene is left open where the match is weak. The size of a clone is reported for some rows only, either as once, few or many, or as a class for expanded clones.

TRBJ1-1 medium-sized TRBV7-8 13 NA CASSLDTNTEAFF TGTGCCAGCAGCTTAGACACCAACACTGAAGCTTTCTTT
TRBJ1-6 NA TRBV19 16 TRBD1 CASSAPGGASNSPLHF TGTGCCAGTAGTGCCCCAGGGGGCGCTTCCAATTCACCCCTCCACTTT
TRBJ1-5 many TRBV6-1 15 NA CASSDRLSSNQPQHF TGTGCCAGCAGTGATAGGCTATCAAGCAATCAGCCCCAGCATTTT
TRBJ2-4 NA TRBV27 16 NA CASSSDGGSAKNIQYF TGTGCCAGCAGTTCAGATGGGGGGTCGGCCAAAAACATTCAGTACTTC
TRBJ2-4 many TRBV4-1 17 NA CASSLNGPLLAKNIQYF TGCGCCAGCAGTCTTAATGGGCCCCTACTAGCCAAAAACATTCAGTACTTC
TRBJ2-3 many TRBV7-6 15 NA CASSLAGYSTDTQYF TGTGCCAGCAGCTTAGCAGGTTATTCGACAGATACGCAGTATTTT
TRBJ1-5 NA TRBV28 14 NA CASSPWGGQQPQHF TGTGCCAGCAGCCCCTGGGGGGGGCAACAGCCCCAGCATTTT
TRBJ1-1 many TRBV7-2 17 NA CASSLVEAAEVNTEAFF TGTGCCAGCAGCTTAGTTGAGGCCGCCGAGGTGAACACTGAAGCTTTCTTT
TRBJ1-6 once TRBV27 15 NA CASRPHTLGDSPLHF TGTGCCAGCCGTCCACACACCTTAGGGGATTCACCCCTCCACTTT
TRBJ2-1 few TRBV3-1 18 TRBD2 CASSQDDASGGNPYEQFF TGTGCCAGCAGCCAAGATGACGCTAGCGGGGGGAACCCTTATGAGCAGTTCTTC
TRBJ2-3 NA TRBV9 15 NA CASSVGYSSTDTQYF TGTGCCAGCAGCGTAGGGTACTCAAGCACAGATACGCAGTATTTT
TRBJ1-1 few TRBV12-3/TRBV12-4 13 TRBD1 CASTDRGRTEAFF TGTGCCAGCACGGACAGGGGCCGGACTGAAGCTTTCTTT
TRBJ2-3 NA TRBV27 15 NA CASSLRQALVDTQYF TGTGCCAGCAGTTTGCGGCAGGCCCTCGTAGATACGCAGTATTTT
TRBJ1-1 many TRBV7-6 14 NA CASSFGELNTEAFF TGTGCCAGCAGCTTCGGAGAGTTGAACACTGAAGCTTTCTTT
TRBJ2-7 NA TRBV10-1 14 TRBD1 CASSETGGYYEQYF TGCGCCAGCAGTGAAACAGGGGGATACTACGAGCAGTACTTC
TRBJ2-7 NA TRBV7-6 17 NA CASSLDIDKASSYEQYF TGTGCCAGCAGCTTGGACATCGACAAGGCGAGCTCCTACGAGCAGTACTTC
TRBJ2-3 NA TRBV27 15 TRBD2 CASNVAGKFTDTQYF TGTGCCAGCAACGTAGCGGGGAAGTTCACAGATACGCAGTATTTT
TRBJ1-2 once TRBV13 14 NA CASSLAGENYGYTF TGTGCCAGCAGCTTAGCAGGGGAGAACTATGGCTACACCTTC
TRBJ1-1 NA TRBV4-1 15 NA CASSQGARTNTEAFF TGCGCCAGCAGCCAAGGGGCCCGGACGAACACTGAAGCTTTCTTT
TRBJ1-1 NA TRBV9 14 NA CASSPRDNLFAAFF TGTGCCAGCAGCCCCCGGGACAACCTTTTCGCGGCTTTCTTT
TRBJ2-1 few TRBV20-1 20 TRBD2 CSARDRRTSGGGTNYNEQFF TGCAGTGCTAGAGATCGACGGACTAGCGGGGGGGGGACTAACTACAATGAGCAGTTCTTC
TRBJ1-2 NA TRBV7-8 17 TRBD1 CASSFKSGTGGEYGYTF TGTGCCAGCAGCTTTAAATCCGGGACAGGGGGAGAGTATGGCTACACCTTC